These 32 T cell receptor beta chains were sequenced from one sample in a study of regulatory T cells in long-lasting Graves disease. Noted time point: persistent/refractory GD, antithyroid drugs over 5 years with positive TRAb. Extracted RNA from PBMCs served as the source of the TCR library. Researchers made TCR beta libraries by using iRepertoire HTBI primers and running Arm-PCR on CDR3 regions. TCRdb reprocessed the multiplex PCR reads with MiXCR, giving one entry per CDR3 protein. This sample carries fewer than 600,000 distinct CDR3 sequences, about 20% of them seen once, and the ten largest clones take under 15%. This specimen consisted of peripheral blood mononuclear cells (PBMCs), obtained when the disease was refractory, from a patient treated with antithyroid drugs. The receptor source for this set is a female donor with Graves disease.

V usage is TRBV30 and J usage is TRBJ2-5; 10 bases are a match to TRBD1. The length of the CDR3 is 15 residues. Per germline, CDR1 GTSNPN and CDR2 SVGIG (reference sequence). The J segment lost 5 bases and the V segment lost 0 bases, leaving 6 bases of the junction unmatched. CDR3 amino acids: CAWSVRQGARETQYF. CDR3 nucleotides: TGTGCCTGGAGTGTACGACAGGGGGCGAGGGAGACCCAGTACTTC.

The chain recombines TRBV7-3 with TRBJ2-3; D remains unclear. Trimming stripped 2 bases from V and 5 bases from J, with 11 bases between. CDR1 SGHTA and CDR2 FQGTGA come from the germline V gene. CDR3 length equals 14 residues. CDR3 sequence reads: CASSLPRSEDTQYF. The CDR3 nucleotides read TGTGCCAGCAGCTTACCCAGATCGGAAGATACGCAGTATTTT.

The sample holds a few counts of this clonotype. The chain links TRBV11-3 to TRBJ2-2; D possibly corresponds to TRBD2 (6 bases). Germline V gene lookup returns CDR1 SGHNT and CDR2 YENEEA. There are 16 residues in the CDR3. V was cut by 5 bases and J by 6 bases, with 19 bases left in between. The CDR3, as DNA: TGTGCCAGCAGCCTCGACGGGAGAGCCGGCGCCGGGGAGCTGTTTTTT. Translated, it gives CASSLDGRAGAGELFF.

This rearrangement joins TRBV10-3 to TRBJ1-1, with TRBD1 matching over 12 bases. CDR1 is ENHRY and CDR2 is SYGVKD in the germline V gene. J lost 8 bases, V lost 6 bases, and 13 bases had no gene match. The CDR3 contains 16 residues. CDR3: CAIRYRDRGLPTEAFF. Here the CDR3 DNA reads TGTGCCATCAGATACCGGGACAGGGGGCTGCCAACGGAAGCTTTCTTT.

The chain carries TRBV11-2 and TRBJ2-7; no definite D call. V lost 1 base to trimming and J lost 0 bases, with 16 bases between them. The CDR3 sequence is 17 residues long. Per the germline V gene, CDR1 is SGHAT and CDR2 is FQNNGV. DNA for the CDR3: TGTGCCAGCAGCTTAGGGTGGCAAATCATATTCTCCTACGAGCAGTACTTC. It codes for CASSLGWQIIFSYEQYF.

This clonotype came up a few times. CDR3 residues: CASRGQDNQPQHF. The CDR3 DNA reads as TGTGCCAGCAGGGGACAGGATAATCAGCCCCAGCATTTT. The chain carries TRBV27 and TRBJ1-5, with 8 bases fitting TRBD1. Germline-derived CDR1 and CDR2 are MNHEY and SMNVEV (reference sequence). The CDR3 totals 13 residues. V gave up 6 bases and J gave up 4 bases; unmatched junction bases: 2.

About this clonotype: Just one base apart from a much larger clone, this may be a read error. The chain has TRBV2 and TRBJ1-5, with D possibly TRBD1 on 6 matching bases. Germline-derived CDR1 and CDR2 are SNHLY and FYNNEI. The CDR3 runs 12 residues. Here the CDR3 reads CAGRGTDQPQHF. The CDR3 DNA reads TGTGCCGGCAGGGGAACAGATCAGCCCCAGCATTTT.

There are a few counts of this clonotype. The chain links TRBV28 to TRBJ2-1; D is perhaps TRBD2 (6 bases). Trimming left V 5 bases short and J 7 bases short, with 12 bases between. Germline values: CDR1 MDHEN, CDR2 SYDVKM. This CDR3 is built from 13 residues. In nucleotides, the CDR3 is TGTGCCAGCAGTGCCGGTGGGAGGAATGAGCAGTTCTTC. Translation gives CASSAGGRNEQFF.

Ten or more counts support this clonotype. The chain couples TRBV13 to TRBJ2-5, with 8 nucleotides matching TRBD2. The CDR3 consists of 16 residues. The germline V gene has CDR1 PRHDT and CDR2 FYEKMQ (reference sequence). With V trimmed by 6 bases and J by 5 bases, 14 bases remained unmatched. The CDR3 sequence is CASRPPLAGRAETQYF. CDR3 bases: TGTGCCAGCAGGCCCCCTTTAGCGGGACGTGCTGAGACCCAGTACTTC.

In this sample, this clonotype turned up a few times. In nucleotides, the CDR3 is TGCGCCAGCAGCTTGTCTACAGGGGGCCAAAACATTCAGTACTTC. It is translated as CASSLSTGGQNIQYF. The chain joins TRBV5-1 to TRBJ2-4; 9 bases are a match to TRBD1. This CDR3 is built from 15 residues. J lost 5 bases, V lost 1 base, and 4 bases had no gene match. From germline, CDR1 is SGHRS and CDR2 YFSETQ.

To note about this clonotype: The junction and the germline gene differ at one end; a read error may be behind it. The rearrangement links TRBV29-1 to TRBJ1-1, with a possible D match to TRBD1 (6 bases). Germline assignment: CDR1 SQVTM and CDR2 ANQGSEA. This CDR3 is 12 amino acids long. CDR3 DNA sequence: TGCAGCGTCCGGACAGTGAACACTAAAGCTTTCTTT. Translating gives CSVRTVNTKAFF.

About this clonotype: With a much larger clone just one base away, this may be a read error. The chain links TRBV12-3 or TRBV12-4 to TRBJ1-4; no clear D. The CDR3 is 15 amino acids. CDR3 nucleotide sequence: TGTTCCAACAGTCTCGACGGTTCAACTAATGAAAAACTGTTTTTT. It is translated as CSNSLDGSTNEKLFF.

This clonotype has ten or more counts. The rearrangement uses TRBV2 and TRBJ2-5, with D perhaps matching TRBD2 (5 bases). CDR3 length equals 15 residues. CDR1 and CDR2 from the germline V gene are SNHLY and FYNNEI. V lost 6 bases and J lost 2, with 16 bases in between. The CDR3, as DNA: TGTGCCAGCAGCGAGGACTGGGGAGTACAAGAGACCCAGTACTTC. Protein product: CASSEDWGVQETQYF.

The table lists this clonotype with many counts. J is TRBJ2-2 and V is TRBV28; D remains ambiguous. CDR1 MDHEN and CDR2 SYDVKM come from the germline V gene. The V gene lost 4 bases and the J gene lost 4 bases, with 13 bases spanning the gap. This CDR3 contains 15 residues. CDR3 loop: CASSYSQVPTGELFF. For the CDR3, the DNA is TGTGCCAGCAGTTATTCTCAGGTACCCACCGGGGAGCTGTTTTTT.

The table lists this clonotype with many counts. This chain uses TRBV29-1 with TRBJ2-7; 7 nucleotides agree with TRBD1. CDR1 is SQVTM, CDR2 ANQGSEA, per germline. CDR3 length: 13 amino acids. CDR3 nucleotide sequence: TGCAGTTGCAAGGACAGGTTTGGATACGAGCAGTACTTC. It is translated as CSCKDRFGYEQYF.

This clonotype has a handful of counts. V usage is TRBV2 and J usage is TRBJ1-1; D remains ambiguous. The CDR3 has 14 residues. Germline V CDR1 and CDR2: SNHLY, FYNNEI. The germline V and J ends were trimmed by 8 bases and 3 bases, with 16 bases remaining between them. The CDR3 nucleotides are TGTGCCAGCGGTTTAAGGTTTCTGGACACTGAAGCTTTCTTT. This sequence encodes CASGLRFLDTEAFF.

This chain connects TRBV27 to TRBJ1-3, with 10 bases fitting TRBD1. Looked up from germline, CDR1 is MNHEY and CDR2 is SMNVEV (reference sequence). This CDR3 region has 15 residues. J was trimmed by 1 base and V by 6 bases; bases with no gene match: 3. Here the CDR3 DNA reads TGTGCCAGCAGCCGGACAGGGGGATCTGGAAACACCATATATTTT. Translation: CASSRTGGSGNTIYF.

This chain connects TRBV4-1 to TRBJ2-2; D unclear. CDR3 length equals 16 residues. V dropped 4 bases and J dropped 3 bases, with 15 bases sitting between them. Germline V lookup: CDR1 MGHRA, CDR2 YSYEKL. The CDR3 region is CASSPWGVRDTGELFF. As DNA, the CDR3 is TGCGCCAGCAGCCCTTGGGGTGTTCGGGACACCGGGGAGCTGTTTTTT.

The chain recombines TRBV3-1 with TRBJ1-6; 9 bases agree with TRBD1. J lost 7 bases, V lost 0 bases, and 4 bases had no gene match. The CDR3 runs 16 residues. Germline lookup yields CDR1 LGHDT and CDR2 YNNKEL (reference sequence). CDR3 loop: CASSQDDRGWNSPLHF. The CDR3 DNA follows: TGTGCCAGCAGCCAAGATGACAGGGGGTGGAATTCACCCCTCCACTTT.

J is TRBJ2-2 and V is TRBV30, with D possibly TRBD2 on 6 matching bases. The CDR3 totals 14 residues. In germline, CDR1 is GTSNPN, CDR2 SVGIG (reference sequence). V was cut by 8 bases and J by 4 bases, with 17 bases left in between. The CDR3, as DNA: TGTGCCGTCTTAACGGGGGACCTCACCGGGGAGCTGTTTTTT. Translated: CAVLTGDLTGELFF.

This clonotype was counted many times. The V call is TRBV28, the J call TRBJ1-2; the D gene is possibly TRBD1 (6 bases). V lost 4 bases and J lost 5, with 8 bases in between. The CDR3 extends over 12 amino acids. Per the germline V gene, CDR1 is MDHEN and CDR2 is SYDVKM. Written as DNA, the CDR3 is TGTGCCAGCAGTTGGGGGGCGTATGGCTACACCTTC. It is translated as CASSWGAYGYTF.

This clonotype showed up many times. The V call is TRBV29-1, the J call TRBJ1-1; no clear D. The CDR3 runs 14 residues. CDR1 and CDR2 (germline): SQVTM, ANQGSEA. V was shortened by 6 bases and J by 6 bases, with 20 bases between the two germline ends. The CDR3 region is CSVVVRVSGSEAFF. Here the CDR3 DNA reads TGCAGCGTAGTGGTACGGGTCTCAGGCTCTGAAGCTTTCTTT.

The rearrangement links TRBV28 to TRBJ2-6, with 9 bases that match TRBD1. CDR3 length: 15 residues. Germline V gene data show CDR1 as MDHEN and CDR2 as SYDVKM. V trimming: 5 bases; J trimming: 3 bases; junction bases outside the gene matches: 2. For the CDR3, the DNA is TGTGCCAGCAGTAACAGGGGGCTTGGGGCCAACGTCCTGACTTTC. Translating it yields CASSNRGLGANVLTF.

CDR3 loop: CASSYMGTQYF. In DNA, the CDR3 is TGTGCCAGCAGTTACATGGGGACCCAGTACTTC. The genes are TRBV6-5 and TRBJ2-5; D remains unclear. The V end was cut by 2 bases, the J end by 7 bases, with 5 bases between. Germline assignment: CDR1 MNHEY and CDR2 SVGAGI. The CDR3 spans 11 residues.

There are many counts of this clonotype. The rearrangement joins TRBV7-9 to TRBJ2-7; a possible D gene is TRBD2 (5 bases). Germline V lookup: CDR1 SEHNR, CDR2 FQNEAQ (reference sequence). CDR3 size: 14 residues. V lost 5 bases to trimming and J lost 2 bases, with 13 bases between them. The CDR3 is CASSPEALAYEQYF. CDR3 DNA: TGTGCCAGCAGCCCCGAGGCACTAGCCTACGAGCAGTACTTC.

Many counts were recorded for this clonotype. This chain links TRBV20-1 with TRBJ1-5; D might be TRBD1 (5 bases). V was cut by 5 bases and J by 5 bases, with 13 bases left in between. The CDR3 loop spans 13 amino acids. CDR1 DFQATT and CDR2 SNEGSKA come from the germline V gene (reference sequence). CDR3 coding DNA: TGCAGTGCTCCGGACACGTTCGATCAGCCCCAGCATTTT. Its translation is CSAPDTFDQPQHF.

DNA for the CDR3: TGTGCCAGCAGCCAAGGGGGGAATAATTCACCCCTCCACTTT. Its translation is CASSQGGNNSPLHF. The chain has TRBV3-1 and TRBJ1-6, with D possibly TRBD1 on 5 matching bases. This CDR3 region has 14 residues. Germline values: CDR1 LGHDT, CDR2 YNNKEL (reference sequence). V shed 1 base and J shed 5 bases, with 6 bases lying between them.

In this sample, this clonotype turned up many times. The genes are TRBV20-1 and TRBJ1-1, with D hard to call. The CDR3 is 14 residues long. CDR1 DFQATT and CDR2 SNEGSKA come from the germline V gene (reference sequence). Trimming cost V 6 bases and J 1 base, with 15 bases left between them. In DNA form, the CDR3 reads TGCAGTGCGCCCCCCCTGTTGGGGAACACTGAAGCTTTCTTT. Amino acids: CSAPPLLGNTEAFF.

Details on this clonotype: A read error may be the cause here, since a much bigger clone is one base away. The chain is built from TRBV12-3 or TRBV12-4 and TRBJ1-4, with a tentative D call TRBD1 (6 bases). The CDR3 has 15 amino acids. CDR3 sequence reads: CASSPGGALGEELFF. The CDR3 DNA follows: TGTGCCAGCAGCCCCGGGGGGGCGCTTGGTGAAGAACTGTTTTTT.

The rearrangement joins TRBV5-1 to TRBJ1-4; D unclear. The CDR3 has 14 amino acids. The germline V gene has CDR1 SGHRS and CDR2 YFSETQ. Trimming took 0 bases from V and 4 from J, leaving 7 bases between them. CDR3 in amino acids: CASSLDRNNEKLFF. The CDR3 nucleotides read TGCGCCAGCAGCTTGGACAGAAATAATGAAAAACTGTTTTTT.

The chain links TRBV30 to TRBJ2-2; possibly TRBD2 for D (6 bases). Germline CDR1 and CDR2: GTSNPN and SVGIG (reference sequence). V dropped 1 base and J dropped 2 bases, with 8 bases sitting between them. CDR3 length: 14 residues. The CDR3 protein is CAWSGGVNTGELFF. The CDR3 nucleotides read TGTGCCTGGAGTGGGGGGGTAAACACCGGGGAGCTGTTTTTT.

The table lists this clonotype with many counts. The chain combines TRBV28 with TRBJ2-4, with TRBD1 as a possible D gene (5 bases). The CDR3 has 15 amino acids. With 3 bases removed from V and 0 bases from J, the gap between germline ends came to 9 bases. Germline CDR1 and CDR2: MDHEN and SYDVKM. CDR3 DNA: TGTGCCAGCAGTTTCAGACAGCTAGCCAAAAACATTCAGTACTTC. This encodes CASSFRQLAKNIQYF.